These 10 T cell receptor beta chains were all obtained from the same sample, sequenced in a study of blood T cell repertoires in COVID-19. Clones were read by immunoSEQ multiplex PCR, and TCRdb kept only the in-frame ones, dropping some. The top ten hold 1.9% of the sample, which has approximately 97,000 clones, around nine tenths seen once. The sequencing sample was made of peripheral blood. The receptor source for this set is a woman aged 45-65 years with COVID-19, enrolled during active disease.

The chain couples TRBV7-3 to TRBJ2-2, with TRBD2 identical over 8 bases. Germline values: CDR1 SGHTA, CDR2 FQGTGA. The CDR3 runs 15 residues. Trimming removed 5 bases from V and 1 base from J; junction bases left unmatched: 3. CDR3 loop: CASSPSGGNTGELFF. The CDR3 DNA sequence: TGTGCCAGCAGCCCAAGCGGGGGGAACACCGGGGAGCTGTTTTTT.

The V and J genes are TRBV12-3 or TRBV12-4 and TRBJ2-1; maybe TRBD1 (6 bases). Between the trimmed V and J ends, which lost 3 bases and 6 bases, there was a span of 9 bases. The CDR3 extends over 13 amino acids. This CDR3 reads CASSLGAFNEQFF. The CDR3 bases are TGTGCCAGCAGTTTGGGGGCCTTCAATGAGCAGTTCTTC.

The rearrangement links TRBV3-1 (or the pseudogene TRBV3-2) to TRBJ1-1; 9 bases are a match to TRBD1. The CDR3 covers 14 residues. Germline loops: CDR1 LGHDT, CDR2 YNNKEL (reference sequence). Trimming cost V 7 bases and J 5 bases; bases outside gene matches: 8. For the CDR3, the DNA is TGTGCCAGCACCCTAGGACAGGGGAAGACTGAAGCTTTCTTT. It yields the protein CASTLGQGKTEAFF.

The chain joins TRBV12-3 or TRBV12-4 to TRBJ1-1, with D hard to call. The V gene lost 3 bases and the J gene lost 1 base, with 6 bases spanning the gap. This CDR3 contains 13 residues. The CDR3 DNA sequence: TGTGCCAGCAGTTTCTACAGGAACACTGAAGCTTTCTTT. Its translation: CASSFYRNTEAFF.

The count of this clone is one. The V and J genes are TRBV14 and TRBJ1-2, with no clear D. The CDR3 runs to 13 residues. Germline CDR1 reads SGHDN; CDR2 reads FVKESK. V lost 1 base and J 8 bases, leaving 11 bases between the germline ends. The CDR3 spells CASSQVERRGYTF. In nucleotides, the CDR3 is TGTGCCAGCAGCCAAGTTGAAAGGAGAGGCTACACCTTC.

This rearrangement joins TRBV9 to TRBJ1-1, with a tentative D call TRBD1 (5 bases). Trimming removed 0 bases at V and 4 bases at J, with 7 bases between. Germline lookup yields CDR1 SGDLS and CDR2 YYNGEE. CDR3 length: 13 amino acids. CDR3 region: CASSVGQGTEAFF. As DNA, the CDR3 is TGTGCCAGCAGCGTAGGGCAGGGCACTGAAGCTTTCTTT.

This chain links TRBV10-3 with TRBJ2-5; D not certain. V was pared by 10 bases and J by 1 base, with 7 bases between. The CDR3 has 11 residues. Per the germline V gene, CDR1 is ENHRY and CDR2 is SYGVKD. CDR3 sequence reads: CATSSQETQYF. In nucleotides, the CDR3 is TGTGCCACCAGCTCCCAAGAGACCCAGTACTTC.

The gene calls are TRBV5-4 and TRBJ1-1, with 8 bases lining up with TRBD1. V lost 4 bases to trimming and J lost 0 bases; unmatched junction nucleotides: 5. Germline CDR1 and CDR2: SGHNT and YYREEE (reference sequence). The CDR3 is 15 residues long. The CDR3: CASSIGQGMNTEAFF. The CDR3 DNA sequence: TGTGCCAGCAGCATCGGACAGGGCATGAACACTGAAGCTTTCTTT.

This clone was counted a few times. This chain connects TRBV18 to TRBJ1-2; TRBD1 aligns across 7 bases. The germline CDR1 and CDR2 sequences are KGHSH and LQKENI. V gave up 6 bases and J gave up 4 bases; unmatched junction bases: 17. The CDR3 runs to 17 residues. The CDR3 nucleotides read TGTGCCAGCTCCGAGAGAGAAACCGGGACAGCGTTCTATGGCTACACCTTC. Protein sequence: CASSERETGTAFYGYTF.

The rearrangement uses TRBV28 and TRBJ2-3, with D hard to call. V was shortened by 8 bases and J by 0 bases, with 6 bases between the two germline ends. This CDR3 region has 12 residues. The germline V gene encodes CDR1 MDHEN and CDR2 SYDVKM. CDR3 in amino acids: CASGLSTDTQYF. As DNA, the CDR3 is TGTGCCAGCGGGCTGAGCACAGATACGCAGTATTTT.